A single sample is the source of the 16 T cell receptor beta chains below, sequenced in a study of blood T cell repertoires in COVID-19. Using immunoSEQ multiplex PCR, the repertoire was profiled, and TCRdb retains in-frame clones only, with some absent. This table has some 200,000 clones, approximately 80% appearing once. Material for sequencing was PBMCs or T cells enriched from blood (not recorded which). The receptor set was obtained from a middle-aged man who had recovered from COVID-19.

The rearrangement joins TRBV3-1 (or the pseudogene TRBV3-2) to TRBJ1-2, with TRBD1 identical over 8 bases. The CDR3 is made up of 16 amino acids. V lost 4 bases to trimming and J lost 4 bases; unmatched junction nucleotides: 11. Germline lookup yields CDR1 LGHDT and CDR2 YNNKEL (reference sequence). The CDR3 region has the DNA TGTGCCAGCAGCCCCCCAGGGGGCCTAGTACCCTATGGCTACACCTTC. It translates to CASSPPGGLVPYGYTF.

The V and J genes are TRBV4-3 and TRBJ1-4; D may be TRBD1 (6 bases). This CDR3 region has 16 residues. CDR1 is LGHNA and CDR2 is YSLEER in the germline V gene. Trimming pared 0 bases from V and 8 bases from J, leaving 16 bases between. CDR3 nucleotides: TGCGCCAGCAGCCAAGACGGAAAGGGGGTGCGGGAAAAACTGTTTTTT. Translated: CASSQDGKGVREKLFF.

The CDR3 reads CASSLSNTEAFF. CDR3 in DNA: TGTGCCAGCAGCCTCAGTAACACTGAAGCTTTCTTT. V is TRBV7-8 and J is TRBJ1-1, with D unclear. Trimming took off 5 bases at V and 2 bases at J, with 6 bases between the two ends. The CDR3 has 12 residues. Germline loops: CDR1 SGHVS, CDR2 FQNEAQ.

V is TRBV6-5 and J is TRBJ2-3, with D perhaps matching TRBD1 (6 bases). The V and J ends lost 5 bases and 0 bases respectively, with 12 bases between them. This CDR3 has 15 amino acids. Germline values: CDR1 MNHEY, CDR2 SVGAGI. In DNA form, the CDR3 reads TGTGCCAGCAGTCTCCAGGGGATGAGCACAGATACGCAGTATTTT. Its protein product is CASSLQGMSTDTQYF.

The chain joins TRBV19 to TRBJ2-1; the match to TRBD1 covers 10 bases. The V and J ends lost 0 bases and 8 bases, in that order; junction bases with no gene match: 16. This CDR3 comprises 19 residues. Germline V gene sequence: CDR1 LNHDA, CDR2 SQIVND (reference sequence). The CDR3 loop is CASSIDPSAGTGVIDEQFF. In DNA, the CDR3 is TGTGCCAGTAGTATAGATCCTAGTGCCGGGACAGGGGTTATCGATGAGCAGTTCTTC.

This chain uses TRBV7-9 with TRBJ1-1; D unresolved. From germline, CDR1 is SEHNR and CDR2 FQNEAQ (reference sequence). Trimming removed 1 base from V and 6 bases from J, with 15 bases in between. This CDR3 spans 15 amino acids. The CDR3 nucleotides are TGTGCCAGCAGCTTAGGATTAGCAGACGGATCTGAAGCTTTCTTT. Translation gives CASSLGLADGSEAFF.

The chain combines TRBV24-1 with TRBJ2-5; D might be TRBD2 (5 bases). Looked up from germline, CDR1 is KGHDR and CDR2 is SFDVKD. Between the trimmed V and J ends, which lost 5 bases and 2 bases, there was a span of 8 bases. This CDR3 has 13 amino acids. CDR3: CATSVPGQETQYF. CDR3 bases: TGTGCCACCAGTGTCCCGGGACAAGAGACCCAGTACTTC.

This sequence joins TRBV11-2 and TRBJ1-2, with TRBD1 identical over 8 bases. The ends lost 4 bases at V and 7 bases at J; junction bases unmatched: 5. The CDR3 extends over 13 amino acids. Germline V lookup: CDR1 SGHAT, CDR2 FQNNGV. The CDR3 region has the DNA TGTGCCAGCAGCTCAGACAGGGGCGGTGGCTACACCTTC. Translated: CASSSDRGGGYTF. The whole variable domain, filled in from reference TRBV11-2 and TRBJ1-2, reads EAGVAQSPRYKIIEKRQSVAFWCNPISGHATLYWYQQILGQGPKLLIQFQNNGVVDDSQLPKDRFSAERLKGVDSTLKIQPAKLEDSAVYLCASSSDRGGGYTFGSGTRLTVV.

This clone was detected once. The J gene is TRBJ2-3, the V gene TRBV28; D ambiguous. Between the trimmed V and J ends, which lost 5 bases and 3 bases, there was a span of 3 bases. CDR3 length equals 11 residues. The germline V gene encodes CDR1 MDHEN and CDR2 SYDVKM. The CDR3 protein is CASSATDTQYF. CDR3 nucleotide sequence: TGTGCCAGCAGTGCGACAGATACGCAGTATTTT.

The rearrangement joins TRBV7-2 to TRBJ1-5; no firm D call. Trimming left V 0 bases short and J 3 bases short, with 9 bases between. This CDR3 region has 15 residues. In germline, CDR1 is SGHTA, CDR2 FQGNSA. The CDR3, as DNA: TGTGCCAGCAGCTTAGCGATGCAGGCCAATCAGCCCCAGCATTTT. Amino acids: CASSLAMQANQPQHF.

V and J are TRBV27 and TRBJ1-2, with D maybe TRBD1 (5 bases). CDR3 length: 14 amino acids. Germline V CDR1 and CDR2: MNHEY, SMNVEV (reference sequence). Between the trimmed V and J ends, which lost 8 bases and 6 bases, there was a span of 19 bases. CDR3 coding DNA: TGTGCCAGCTCCTCTCGGGGGGTTAGTGATGGCTACACCTTC. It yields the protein CASSSRGVSDGYTF.

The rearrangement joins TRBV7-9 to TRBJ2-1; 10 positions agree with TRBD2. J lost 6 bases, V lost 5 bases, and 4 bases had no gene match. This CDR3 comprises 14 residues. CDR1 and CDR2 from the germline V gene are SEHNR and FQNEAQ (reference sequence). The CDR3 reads CASSLGLAVNEQFF. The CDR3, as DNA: TGTGCCAGCAGCCTCGGACTAGCGGTCAATGAGCAGTTCTTC.

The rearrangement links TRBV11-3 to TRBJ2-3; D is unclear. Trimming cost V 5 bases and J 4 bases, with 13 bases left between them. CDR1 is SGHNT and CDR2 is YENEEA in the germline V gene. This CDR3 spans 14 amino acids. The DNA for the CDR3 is TGTGCCAGCAGCGACACGGTTCTCTCAGATACGCAGTATTTT. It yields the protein CASSDTVLSDTQYF.

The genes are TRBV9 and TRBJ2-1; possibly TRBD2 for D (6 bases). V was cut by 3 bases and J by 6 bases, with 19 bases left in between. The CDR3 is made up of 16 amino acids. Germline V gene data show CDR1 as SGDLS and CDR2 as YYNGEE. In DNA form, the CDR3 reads TGTGCCAGCAGCGAGAGGGGAGGACTCCACACCAATGAGCAGTTCTTC. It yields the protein CASSERGGLHTNEQFF.

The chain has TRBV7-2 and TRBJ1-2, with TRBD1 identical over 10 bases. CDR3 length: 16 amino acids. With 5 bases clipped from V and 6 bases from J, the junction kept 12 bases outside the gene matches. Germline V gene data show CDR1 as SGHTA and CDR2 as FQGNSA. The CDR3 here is CASSLYRQGAGNGYTF. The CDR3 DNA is TGTGCCAGCAGCCTATACCGACAGGGGGCGGGAAATGGCTACACCTTC.

This chain's CDR3 is CAIRTQGEPLHF. CDR3 nucleotides: TGTGCCATCAGGACCCAAGGGGAACCCCTCCACTTT. The rearrangement uses TRBV10-3 and TRBJ1-6; perhaps TRBD1 as D (5 bases). Trimming removed 6 bases at V and 12 bases at J, with 12 bases between. The CDR3 spans 12 residues. The germline V gene encodes CDR1 ENHRY and CDR2 SYGVKD.